The sample holds one count of the clone carrying this T cell receptor (beta chain). The CDR3 contains 17 residues. J was trimmed by 5 bases and V by 1 base; bases with no gene match: 13. In germline, CDR1 is MDHEN, CDR2 SYDVKM. Authors' processing steps: The authors estimated nucleated cell counts from reference gene primer amplification. Clones were read by immunoSEQ multiplex PCR, and TCRdb kept only the in-frame ones, dropping some. From that table come the V and J calls and clone size; the DNA was used to work out D and trimming. The sample carries approximately 140,000 clones, about 88% recorded once. This entry is derived from a study of blood T cell repertoires in COVID-19. About the study: Acute-phase and convalescent COVID-19 samples originated in the United States, Italy and Spain. PBMCs, B-cell-depleted T cells, or T cells were the source of the cDNA or gDNA that made up the material.

The Seattle patients joined while their infection was active and were tracked longitudinally afterward. The clonotype comes from a human donor with COVID-19, enrolled during active disease. The donor label of this sample is uncertain. The source material was peripheral blood. The rearrangement links TRBV28 to TRBJ2-5; TRBD2 matches at 7 bases. The CDR3 nucleotides read TGTGCCAGCAGTTTATTGTTCGGAAGCGCGGGGGTTGAGACCCAGTACTTC. As protein: CASSLLFGSAGVETQYF.